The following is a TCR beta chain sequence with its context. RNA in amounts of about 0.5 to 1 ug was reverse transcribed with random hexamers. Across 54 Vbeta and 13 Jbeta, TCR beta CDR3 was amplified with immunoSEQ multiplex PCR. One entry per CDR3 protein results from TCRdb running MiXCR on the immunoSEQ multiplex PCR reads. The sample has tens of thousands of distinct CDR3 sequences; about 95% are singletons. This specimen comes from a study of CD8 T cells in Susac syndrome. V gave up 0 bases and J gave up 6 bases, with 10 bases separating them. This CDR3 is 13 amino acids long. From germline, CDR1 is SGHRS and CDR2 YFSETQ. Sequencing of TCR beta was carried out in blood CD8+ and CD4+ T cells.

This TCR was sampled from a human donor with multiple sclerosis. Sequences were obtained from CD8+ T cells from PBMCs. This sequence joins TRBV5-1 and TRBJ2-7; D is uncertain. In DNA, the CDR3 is TGCGCCAGCAGCTTGGAAGGGTTAACCGAGCAGTACTTC. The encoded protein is CASSLEGLTEQYF.